This TCR beta chain was retrieved from a study of shared clonotypes between healthy human individuals. General observations from the study: Since donors were few, the genetic and exposure-history diversity represented was limited. The naive CD4 repertoires of a handful of donors were compared, and approximately 4.5% of clonotypes were shared.

The split of CD4+ cells yielded CD45RA+ naive and CD45RA-negative memory subsets. The germline V gene has CDR1 SEHNR and CDR2 FQNEAQ (reference sequence). This CDR3 region has 14 residues. V shed 0 bases and J shed 0 bases, with 4 bases lying between them. Of note for this clone: Its antigen is undetermined. A read error is the likely source, as a far larger clone sits one nucleotide away.

The DNA input per sorted-subset replicate PCR was approximately 210 ng, corresponding to some 33,000 T cell genomes. Produced via immunoSEQ multiplex PCR; TCRdb's table is partial and in-frame only. The table lists some 790,000 clones, 72% of them singletons. The sequenced material came from memory CD4+ T cells sorted from blood. Subset of the sample: CD45RA-negative fraction. V and J are TRBV7-9 and TRBJ2-3, with D unclear. This TCR derives from a woman in her twenties or thirties in good health. CDR3 sequence reads: CASSLAASTDTQYF. In DNA, the CDR3 is TGTGCCAGCAGCTTAGCGGCTAGCACAGATACGCAGTATTTT.